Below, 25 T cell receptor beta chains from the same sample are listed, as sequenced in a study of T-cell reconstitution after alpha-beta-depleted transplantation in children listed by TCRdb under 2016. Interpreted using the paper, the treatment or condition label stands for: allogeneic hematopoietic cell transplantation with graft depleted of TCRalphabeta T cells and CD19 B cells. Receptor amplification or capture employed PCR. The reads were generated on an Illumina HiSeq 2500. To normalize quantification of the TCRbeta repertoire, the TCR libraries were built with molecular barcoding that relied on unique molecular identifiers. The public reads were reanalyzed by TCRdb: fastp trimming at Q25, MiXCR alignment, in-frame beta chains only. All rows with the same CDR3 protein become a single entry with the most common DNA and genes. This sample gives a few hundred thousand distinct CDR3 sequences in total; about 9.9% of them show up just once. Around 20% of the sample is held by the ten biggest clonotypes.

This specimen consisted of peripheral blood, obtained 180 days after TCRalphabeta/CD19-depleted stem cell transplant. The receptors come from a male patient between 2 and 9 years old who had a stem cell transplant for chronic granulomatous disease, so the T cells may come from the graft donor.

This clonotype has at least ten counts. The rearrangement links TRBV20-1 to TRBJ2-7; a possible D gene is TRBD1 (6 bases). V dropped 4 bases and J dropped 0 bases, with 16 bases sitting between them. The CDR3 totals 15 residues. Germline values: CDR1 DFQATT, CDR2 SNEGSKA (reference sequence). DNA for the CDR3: TGCAGTGCTAACCCGACCCAGGGGCCCTCCTACGAGCAGTACTTC. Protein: CSANPTQGPSYEQYF.

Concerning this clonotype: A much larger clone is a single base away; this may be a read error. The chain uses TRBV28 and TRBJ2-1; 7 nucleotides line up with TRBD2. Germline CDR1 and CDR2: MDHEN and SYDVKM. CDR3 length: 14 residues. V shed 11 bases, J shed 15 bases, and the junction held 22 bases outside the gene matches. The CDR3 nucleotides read TGTGCCGGCTTACCTCTAGCGGCAAGCATTGCAAGGTTCTTC. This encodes CAGLPLAASIARFF.

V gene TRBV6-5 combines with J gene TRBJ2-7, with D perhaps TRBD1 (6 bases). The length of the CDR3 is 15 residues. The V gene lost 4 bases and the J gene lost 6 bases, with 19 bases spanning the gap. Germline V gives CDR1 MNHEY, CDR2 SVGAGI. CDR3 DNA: TGTGCCAGCAGTTCCCCCAGGGGCCGGTCTTTCGAGCAGTACTTC. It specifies CASSSPRGRSFEQYF.

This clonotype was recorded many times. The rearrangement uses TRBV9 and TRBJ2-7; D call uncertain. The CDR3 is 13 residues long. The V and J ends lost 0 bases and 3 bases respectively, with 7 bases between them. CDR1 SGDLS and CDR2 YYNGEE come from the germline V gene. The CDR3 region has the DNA TGTGCCAGCAGCGTAGGAGACAACTACGAGCAGTACTTC. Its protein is CASSVGDNYEQYF.

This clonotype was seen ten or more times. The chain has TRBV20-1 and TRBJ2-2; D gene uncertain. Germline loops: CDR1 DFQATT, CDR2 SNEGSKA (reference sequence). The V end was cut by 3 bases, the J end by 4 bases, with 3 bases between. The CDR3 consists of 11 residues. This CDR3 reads CSASFTGELFF. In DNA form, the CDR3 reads TGCAGTGCTAGCTTCACCGGGGAGCTGTTTTTT.

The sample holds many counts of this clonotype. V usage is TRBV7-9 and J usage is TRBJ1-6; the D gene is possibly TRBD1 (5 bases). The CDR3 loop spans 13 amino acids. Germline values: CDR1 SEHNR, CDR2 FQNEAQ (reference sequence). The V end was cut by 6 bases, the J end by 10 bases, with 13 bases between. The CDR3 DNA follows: TGTGCCAGCAGGTCAACGGGGGGGTCACCCCTCCACTTT. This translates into CASRSTGGSPLHF.

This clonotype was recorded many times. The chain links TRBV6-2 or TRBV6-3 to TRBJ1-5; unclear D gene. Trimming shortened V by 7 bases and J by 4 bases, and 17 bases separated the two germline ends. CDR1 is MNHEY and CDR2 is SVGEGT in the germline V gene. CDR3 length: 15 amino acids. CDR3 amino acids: CASTYDEVSNQPQHF. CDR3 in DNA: TGTGCCAGCACTTATGATGAGGTTTCGAATCAGCCCCAGCATTTT.

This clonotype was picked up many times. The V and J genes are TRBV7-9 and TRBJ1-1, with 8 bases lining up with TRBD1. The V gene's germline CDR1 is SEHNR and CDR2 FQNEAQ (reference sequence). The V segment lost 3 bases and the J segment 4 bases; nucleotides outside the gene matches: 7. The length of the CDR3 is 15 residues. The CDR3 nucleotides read TGTGCCAGCAGCTTTTGGACAGGGAAGGGCACTGAAGCTTTCTTT. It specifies CASSFWTGKGTEAFF.

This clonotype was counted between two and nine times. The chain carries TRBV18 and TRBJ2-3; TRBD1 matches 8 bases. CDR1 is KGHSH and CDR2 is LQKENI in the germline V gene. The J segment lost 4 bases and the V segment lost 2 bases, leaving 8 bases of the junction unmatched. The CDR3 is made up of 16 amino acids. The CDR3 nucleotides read TGTGCCAGCTCACCAGGGGCAGGGGGCAGCGCAGATACGCAGTATTTT. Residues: CASSPGAGGSADTQYF.

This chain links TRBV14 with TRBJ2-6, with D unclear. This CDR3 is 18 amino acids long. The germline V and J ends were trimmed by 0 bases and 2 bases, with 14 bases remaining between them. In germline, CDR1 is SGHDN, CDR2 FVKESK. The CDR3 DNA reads TGTGCCAGCAGCCAAGAGGGCCCTTGGGTAACTGGGGCCAACGTCCTGACTTTC. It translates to CASSQEGPWVTGANVLTF.

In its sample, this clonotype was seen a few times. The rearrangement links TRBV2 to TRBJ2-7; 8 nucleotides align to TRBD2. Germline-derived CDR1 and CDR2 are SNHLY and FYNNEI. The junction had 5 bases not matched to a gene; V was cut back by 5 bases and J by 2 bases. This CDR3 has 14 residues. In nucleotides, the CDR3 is TGTGCCAGCAGTTATAGCGGGATAACCTACGAGCAGTACTTC. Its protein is CASSYSGITYEQYF.

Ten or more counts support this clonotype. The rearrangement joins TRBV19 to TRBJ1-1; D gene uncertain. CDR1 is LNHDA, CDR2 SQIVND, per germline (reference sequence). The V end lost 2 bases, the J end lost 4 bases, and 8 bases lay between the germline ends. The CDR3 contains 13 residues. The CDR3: CASSIRGGTEAFF. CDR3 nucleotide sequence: TGTGCCAGTAGTATACGGGGTGGCACTGAAGCTTTCTTT.

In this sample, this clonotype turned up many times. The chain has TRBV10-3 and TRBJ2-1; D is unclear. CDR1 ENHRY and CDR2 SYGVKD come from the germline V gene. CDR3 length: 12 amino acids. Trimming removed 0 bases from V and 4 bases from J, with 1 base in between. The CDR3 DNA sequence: TGTGCCATCAGTGAGTCTTACAATGAGCAGTTCTTC. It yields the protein CAISESYNEQFF.

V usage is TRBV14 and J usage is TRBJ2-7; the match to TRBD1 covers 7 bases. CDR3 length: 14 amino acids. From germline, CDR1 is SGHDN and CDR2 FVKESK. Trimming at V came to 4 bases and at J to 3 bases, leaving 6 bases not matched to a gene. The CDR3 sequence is CASSPRQGHYEQYF. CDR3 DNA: TGTGCCAGCAGCCCTCGACAGGGTCACTACGAGCAGTACTTC.

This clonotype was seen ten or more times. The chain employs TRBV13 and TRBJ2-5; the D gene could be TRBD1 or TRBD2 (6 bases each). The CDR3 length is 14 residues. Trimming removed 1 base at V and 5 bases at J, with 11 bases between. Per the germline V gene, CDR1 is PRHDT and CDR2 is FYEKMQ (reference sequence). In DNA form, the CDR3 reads TGTGCCAGCAGCTTAGAGGGGGAGGCGGAGACCCAGTACTTC. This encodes CASSLEGEAETQYF.

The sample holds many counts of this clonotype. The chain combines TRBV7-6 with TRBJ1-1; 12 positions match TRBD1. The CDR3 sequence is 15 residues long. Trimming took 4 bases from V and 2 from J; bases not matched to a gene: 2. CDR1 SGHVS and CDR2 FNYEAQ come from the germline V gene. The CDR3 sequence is CASSWGQGANTEAFF. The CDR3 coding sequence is TGTGCCAGCAGCTGGGGACAGGGGGCAAACACTGAAGCTTTCTTT.

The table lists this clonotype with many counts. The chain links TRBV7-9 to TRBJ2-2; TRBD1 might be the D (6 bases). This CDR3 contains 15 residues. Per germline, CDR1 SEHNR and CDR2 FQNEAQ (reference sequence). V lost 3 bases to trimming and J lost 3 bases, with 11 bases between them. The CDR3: CASSFGDIYTGELFF. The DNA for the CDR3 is TGTGCCAGCAGCTTTGGGGACATTTACACCGGGGAGCTGTTTTTT.

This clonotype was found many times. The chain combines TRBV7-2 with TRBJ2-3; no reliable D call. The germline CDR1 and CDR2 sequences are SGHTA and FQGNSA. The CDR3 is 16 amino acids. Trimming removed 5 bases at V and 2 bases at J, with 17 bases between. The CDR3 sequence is CASSQDPNQYTDTQYF. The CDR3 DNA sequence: TGTGCCAGCAGCCAAGACCCAAACCAATACACAGATACGCAGTATTTT. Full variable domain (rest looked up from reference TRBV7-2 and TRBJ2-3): GAGVSQSPSNKVTEKGKDVELRCDPISGHTALYWYRQSLGQGLEFLIYFQGNSAPDKSGLPSDRFSAERTGGSVSTLTIQRTQQEDSAVYLCASSQDPNQYTDTQYFGPGTRLTVL.

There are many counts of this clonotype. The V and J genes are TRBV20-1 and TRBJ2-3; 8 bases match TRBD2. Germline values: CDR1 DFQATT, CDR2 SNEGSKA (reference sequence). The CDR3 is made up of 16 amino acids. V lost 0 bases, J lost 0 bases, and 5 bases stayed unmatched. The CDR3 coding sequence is TGCAGTGCTAGAGACCCAGCGGGAGTAAGCACAGATACGCAGTATTTT. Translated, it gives CSARDPAGVSTDTQYF.

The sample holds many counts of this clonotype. The CDR3 spells CASSLVTGVNTEAFF. For the CDR3, the DNA is TGTGCCAGCAGCTTGGTAACGGGCGTGAACACTGAAGCTTTCTTT. The V call is TRBV5-5, the J call TRBJ1-1; D is undetermined. The V gene lost 0 bases and the J gene lost 0 bases, with 9 bases spanning the gap. Germline V lookup: CDR1 SGHKS, CDR2 YYEKEE (reference sequence). This CDR3 has 15 residues.

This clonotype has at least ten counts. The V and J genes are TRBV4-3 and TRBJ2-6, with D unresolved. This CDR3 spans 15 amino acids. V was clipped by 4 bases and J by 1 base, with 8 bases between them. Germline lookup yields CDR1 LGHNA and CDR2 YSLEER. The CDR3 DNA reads TGCGCCAGCAGCCCCCGGTTGTCTGGGGCCAACGTCCTGACTTTC. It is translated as CASSPRLSGANVLTF.

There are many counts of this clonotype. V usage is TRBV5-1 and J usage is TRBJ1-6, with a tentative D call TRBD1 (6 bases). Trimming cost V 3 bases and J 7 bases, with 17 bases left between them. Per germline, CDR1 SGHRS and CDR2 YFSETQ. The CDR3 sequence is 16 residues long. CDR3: CASSSDRTTGNSPLHF. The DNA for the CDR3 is TGCGCCAGCAGCTCCGACAGGACTACGGGGAATTCACCCCTCCACTTT.

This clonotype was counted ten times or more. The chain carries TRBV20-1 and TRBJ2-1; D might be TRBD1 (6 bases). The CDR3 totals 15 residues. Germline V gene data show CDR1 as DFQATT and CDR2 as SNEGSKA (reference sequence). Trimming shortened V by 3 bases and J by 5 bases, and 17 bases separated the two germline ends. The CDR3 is CSASPGGHLDNEQFF. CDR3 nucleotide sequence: TGCAGTGCTAGTCCTGGGGGACATCTAGACAATGAGCAGTTCTTC.

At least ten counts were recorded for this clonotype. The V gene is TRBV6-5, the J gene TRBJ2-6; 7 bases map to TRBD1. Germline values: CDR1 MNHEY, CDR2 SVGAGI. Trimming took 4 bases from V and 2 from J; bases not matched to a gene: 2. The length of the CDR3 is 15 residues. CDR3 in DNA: TGTGCCAGCAGTTGGGACAGAGCTGGGGCCAACGTCCTGACTTTC. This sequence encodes CASSWDRAGANVLTF.

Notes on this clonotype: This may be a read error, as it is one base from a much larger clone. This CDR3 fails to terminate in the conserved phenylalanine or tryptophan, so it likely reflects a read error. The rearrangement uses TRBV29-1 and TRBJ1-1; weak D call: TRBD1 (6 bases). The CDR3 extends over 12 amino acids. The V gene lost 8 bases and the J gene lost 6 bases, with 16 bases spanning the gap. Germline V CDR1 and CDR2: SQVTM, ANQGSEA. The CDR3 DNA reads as TGCAGCAACTCGGACAGTCGGTCTGAAGCTTTCTTA. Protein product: CSNSDSRSEAFL.